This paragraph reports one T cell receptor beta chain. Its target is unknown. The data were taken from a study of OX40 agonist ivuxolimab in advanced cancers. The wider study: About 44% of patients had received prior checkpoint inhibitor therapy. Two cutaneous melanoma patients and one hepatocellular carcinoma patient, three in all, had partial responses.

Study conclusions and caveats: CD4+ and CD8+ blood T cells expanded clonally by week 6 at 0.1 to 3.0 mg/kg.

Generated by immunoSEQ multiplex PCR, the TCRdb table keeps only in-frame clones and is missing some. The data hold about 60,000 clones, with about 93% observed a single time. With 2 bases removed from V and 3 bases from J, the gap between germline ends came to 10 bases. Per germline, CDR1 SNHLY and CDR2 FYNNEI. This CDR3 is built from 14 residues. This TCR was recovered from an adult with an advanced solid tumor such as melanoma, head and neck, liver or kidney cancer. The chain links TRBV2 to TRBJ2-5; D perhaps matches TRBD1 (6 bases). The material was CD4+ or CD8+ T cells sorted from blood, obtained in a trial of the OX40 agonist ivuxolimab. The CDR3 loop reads CASSEWTAEETQYF. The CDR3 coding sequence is TGTGCCAGCAGTGAATGGACAGCTGAAGAGACCCAGTACTTC.